This TCR beta chain is from a study of cytomegalovirus exposure and HLA in healthy donors. Use of 60 Vbeta and 13 Jbeta primers characterized the PCR. The protocol was immunoSEQ multiplex PCR, while the TCRdb copy is restricted to in-frame clones and leaves out a portion. The profile shows approximately 190,000 clones, about 89% of them singletons. The V gene's germline CDR1 is SSHAT and CDR2 FNYEAQ (reference sequence). This CDR3 contains 13 residues. Study-wide results and limits: The investigators catalogued about 170 TCR beta chains as cytomegalovirus-associated. The majority of CMV-associated TCR beta chains were reported as apparently HLA-restricted in a later analysis.

To note about this clone: The antigen remains unidentified. One end of the junction fails to match germline, which may point to a read error.

Sample: PBMCs. This sequence originates from a man aged 30-40 years in good health and CMV-seronegative. The chain recombines TRBV7-7 with TRBJ1-1, with D hard to call. The CDR3 loop is CASSYTGSTEAFF. CDR3 nucleotide sequence: TGTGCTAGCAGCTATACGGGGTCCACTGAAGCTTTCTTT. The complete variable domain, with remaining parts taken from reference TRBV7-7 and TRBJ1-1, reads GAGVSQSPRYKVTKRGQDVTLRCDPISSHATLYWYQQALGQGPEFLTYFNYEAQPDKSGLPSDRFSAERPEGSISTLTIQRTEQRDSAMYRCASSYTGSTEAFFGQGTRLTVV.